The 4 T cell receptor beta chains presented below share a single source sample, sequenced in a study of T cell responses to AZD1222 COVID-19 vaccine. Sequencing was performed with immunoSEQ multiplex PCR; in TCRdb, only in-frame clones are kept and a portion is missing. The top ten hold 4.5% of the sample, which has 90,000 to 150,000 clones, about nine tenths seen once. The sample consisted of peripheral blood, taken on day 0 of AZD1222 vaccination. The receptors shown here come from an adult in good health.

The chain couples TRBV7-9 to TRBJ1-2; D gene ambiguous. Germline V CDR1 and CDR2: SEHNR, FQNEAQ (reference sequence). The CDR3 is 14 amino acids. The V end lost 1 base, the J end lost 6 bases, and 12 bases lay between the germline ends. CDR3 in DNA: TGTGCCAGCAGCTTAGTGGGGATCGCGGATGGCTACACCTTC. Its translation: CASSLVGIADGYTF.

J is TRBJ1-2 and V is TRBV6-2 or TRBV6-3, with D possibly TRBD1 on 5 matching bases. CDR1 MNHEY and CDR2 SVGEGT come from the germline V gene. The CDR3 extends over 13 amino acids. Trimming took off 4 bases at V and 7 bases at J, with 13 bases between the two ends. The CDR3 region is CASSSGHYFGYTF. The CDR3 DNA sequence: TGTGCCAGCAGTTCAGGACATTACTTTGGCTACACCTTC.

This sequence joins TRBV27 and TRBJ1-1; 8 bases line up with TRBD1. The CDR3 covers 14 residues. J lost 5 bases, V lost 7 bases, and 9 bases had no gene match. CDR1 MNHEY and CDR2 SMNVEV come from the germline V gene (reference sequence). The CDR3 loop reads CASIPRTGRTEAFF. The DNA for the CDR3 is TGTGCCAGCATTCCTCGGACAGGGCGGACTGAAGCTTTCTTT.

The chain couples TRBV6-5 to TRBJ1-2, with D tentatively TRBD1 (5 bases). Germline V lookup: CDR1 MNHEY, CDR2 SVGAGI. The germline V and J ends were trimmed by 7 bases and 1 base, with 10 bases remaining between them. This CDR3 comprises 13 residues. This chain's CDR3 is CASKGRGNYGYTF. In DNA form, the CDR3 reads TGTGCCAGCAAGGGGAGGGGTAACTATGGCTACACCTTC.